This T cell receptor (beta chain) was recovered during a study of OX40 agonist ivuxolimab in advanced cancers. Clones were sequenced by immunoSEQ multiplex PCR, and TCRdb holds only the in-frame ones, with some missing. Seen here are roughly 56,000 clones, about 76% observed once, and the top ten hold about 1%. Peripheral blood came from all dose cohorts at three timepoints. V dropped 0 bases and J dropped 3 bases, with 19 bases sitting between them. Germline V gene sequence: CDR1 SGHNT, CDR2 YYREEE (reference sequence). The CDR3 has 18 residues. Sample: CD4+ or CD8+ T cells sorted from blood, taken in a trial of the OX40 agonist ivuxolimab. The J gene is TRBJ2-1, the V gene TRBV5-4; maybe TRBD2 (6 bases). This TCR was recovered from an adult with an advanced solid tumor such as melanoma, head and neck, liver or kidney cancer. As DNA, the CDR3 is TGTGCCAGCAGCTTGGCTAGATTGGAGGGCCGTAGCTACAATGAGCAGTTCTTC. Translated: CASSLARLEGRSYNEQFF.